The 2 T cell receptor beta chains reported below all come from one sample, sequenced in a study of T cell responses to AZD1222 COVID-19 vaccine. Clones were read by immunoSEQ multiplex PCR, and TCRdb kept only the in-frame ones, dropping some. The table lists almost 80,000 clones, about nine tenths of them singletons. The sequencing used peripheral blood, collected on day 0 of AZD1222 vaccination. The receptor source for this set is an adult in good health.

This clone was observed once. The V call is TRBV12-2, the J call TRBJ1-5; TRBD1, the table's D call, was not compared with the DNA. TRBV12-2 is a pseudogene locus. The CDR3 loop spans 15 amino acids. The CDR3 reads CASRPGFPSNQPQHF. Here the CDR3 DNA reads TGTGCAAGTCGACCAGGGTTTCCAAGCAATCAGCCCCAGCATTTT.

V and J are TRBV28 and TRBJ1-2, with D possibly TRBD1 on 6 matching bases. Trimming took off 2 bases at V and 3 bases at J, with 16 bases between the two ends. Germline lookup yields CDR1 MDHEN and CDR2 SYDVKM. This CDR3 has 16 residues. The CDR3 here is CASSLRLSEGDYGYTF. As DNA, the CDR3 is TGTGCCAGCAGTTTACGCCTTTCGGAGGGGGACTATGGCTACACCTTC.